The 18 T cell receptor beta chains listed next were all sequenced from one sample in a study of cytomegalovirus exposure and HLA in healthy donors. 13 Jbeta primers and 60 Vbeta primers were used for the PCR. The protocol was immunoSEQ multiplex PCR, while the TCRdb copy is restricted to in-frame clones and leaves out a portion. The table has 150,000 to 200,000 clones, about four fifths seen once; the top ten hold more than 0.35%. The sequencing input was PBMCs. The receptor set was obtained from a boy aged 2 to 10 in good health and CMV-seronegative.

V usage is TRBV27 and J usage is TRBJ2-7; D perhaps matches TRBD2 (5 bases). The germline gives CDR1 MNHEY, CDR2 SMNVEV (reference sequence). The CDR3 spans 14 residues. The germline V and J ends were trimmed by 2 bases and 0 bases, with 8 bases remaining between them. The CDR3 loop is CASSLRGFSYEQYF. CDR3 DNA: TGTGCCAGCAGTTTAAGAGGGTTCTCCTACGAGCAGTACTTC.

The CDR3 nucleotides read TGTGCCAGCAGCTTAGAATTACTAGGAAGCCCCTACGAGCAGTACTTC. It yields the protein CASSLELLGSPYEQYF. The rearrangement links TRBV7-9 to TRBJ2-7; tentatively, D is TRBD2 (5 bases). CDR1 and CDR2 (germline): SEHNR, FQNEAQ (reference sequence). V lost 1 base to trimming and J lost 2 bases, with 15 bases between them. The CDR3 has 16 amino acids.

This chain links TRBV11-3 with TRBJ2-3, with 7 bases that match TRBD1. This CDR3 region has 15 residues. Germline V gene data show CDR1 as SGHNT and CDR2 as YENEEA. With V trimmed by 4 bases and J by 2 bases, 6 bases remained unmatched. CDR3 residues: CASSSGQVDTDTQYF. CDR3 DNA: TGTGCCAGCAGCTCCGGACAGGTCGACACAGATACGCAGTATTTT.

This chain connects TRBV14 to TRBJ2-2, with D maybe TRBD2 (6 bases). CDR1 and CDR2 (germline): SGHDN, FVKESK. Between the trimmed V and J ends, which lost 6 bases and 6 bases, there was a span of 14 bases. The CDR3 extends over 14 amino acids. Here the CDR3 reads CASSQLRGPGELFF. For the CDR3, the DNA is TGTGCCAGCAGTCAATTGCGGGGTCCCGGGGAGCTGTTTTTT.

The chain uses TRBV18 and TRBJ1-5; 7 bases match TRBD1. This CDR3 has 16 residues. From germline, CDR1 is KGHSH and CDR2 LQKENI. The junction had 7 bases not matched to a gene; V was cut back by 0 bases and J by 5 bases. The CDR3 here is CASSPPTGRLHQPQHF. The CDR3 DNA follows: TGTGCCAGCTCACCACCGACAGGGAGGTTACATCAGCCCCAGCATTTT.

The CDR3 DNA reads as TGCGCCAGCAGGAATTATCCTGGTCCTAGCGGGAGAAAACCAGATACGCAGTATTTT. This gives the protein CASRNYPGPSGRKPDTQYF. The rearrangement joins TRBV4-1 to TRBJ2-3, with 10 bases identical to TRBD2. The length of the CDR3 is 19 residues. In germline, CDR1 is MGHRA, CDR2 YSYEKL. Unmatched junction bases numbered 19, after V lost 6 bases and J lost 4 bases.

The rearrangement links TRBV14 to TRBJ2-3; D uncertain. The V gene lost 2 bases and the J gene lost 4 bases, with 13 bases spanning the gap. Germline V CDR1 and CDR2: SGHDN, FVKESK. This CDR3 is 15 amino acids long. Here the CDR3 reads CASSQIAFAADTQYF. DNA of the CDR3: TGTGCCAGCAGCCAAATAGCTTTCGCCGCAGATACGCAGTATTTT.

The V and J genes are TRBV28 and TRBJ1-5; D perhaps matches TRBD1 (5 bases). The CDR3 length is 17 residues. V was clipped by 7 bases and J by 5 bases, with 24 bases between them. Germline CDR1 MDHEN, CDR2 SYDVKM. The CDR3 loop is CASTIGGELEAHQPQHF. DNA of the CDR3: TGTGCCAGCACCATCGGAGGGGAGTTAGAGGCTCATCAGCCCCAGCATTTT. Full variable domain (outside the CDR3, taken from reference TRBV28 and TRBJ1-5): DVKVTQSSRYLVKRTGEKVFLECVQDMDHENMFWYRQDPGLGLRLIYFSYDVKMKEKGDIPEGYSVSREKKERFSLILESASTNQTSMYLCASTIGGELEAHQPQHFGDGTRLSIL.

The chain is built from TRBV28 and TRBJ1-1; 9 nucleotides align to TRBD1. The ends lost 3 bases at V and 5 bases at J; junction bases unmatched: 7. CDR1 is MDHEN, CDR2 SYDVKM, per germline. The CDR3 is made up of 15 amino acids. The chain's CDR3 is CASSFLGQGGTEAFF. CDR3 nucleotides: TGTGCCAGCAGTTTTTTGGGACAGGGTGGAACTGAAGCTTTCTTT.

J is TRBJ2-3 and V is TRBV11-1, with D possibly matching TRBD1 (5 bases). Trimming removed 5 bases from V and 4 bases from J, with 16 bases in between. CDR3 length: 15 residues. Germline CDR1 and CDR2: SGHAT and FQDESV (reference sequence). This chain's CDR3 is CASSEIAGLADTQYF. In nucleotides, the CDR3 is TGTGCCAGCAGCGAAATTGCAGGGCTGGCAGATACGCAGTATTTT.

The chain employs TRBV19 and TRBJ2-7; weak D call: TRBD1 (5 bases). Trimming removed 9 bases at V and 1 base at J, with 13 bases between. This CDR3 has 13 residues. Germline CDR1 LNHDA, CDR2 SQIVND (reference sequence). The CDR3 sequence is CASSAGKSYEQYF. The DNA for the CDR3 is TGTGCCAGCTCGGCAGGGAAATCCTACGAGCAGTACTTC.

The CDR3 nucleotides are TGCGCCAGCAGCCATCCCGGGACAGTAATAAACGAGCAGTACTTC. Amino acids: CASSHPGTVINEQYF. V usage is TRBV4-1 and J usage is TRBJ2-5, with TRBD1 matching over 7 bases. The DNA matches TRBJ2-7 better at its end, which makes the J call doubtful. Per the germline V gene, CDR1 is MGHRA and CDR2 is YSYEKL. The CDR3 runs 15 residues.

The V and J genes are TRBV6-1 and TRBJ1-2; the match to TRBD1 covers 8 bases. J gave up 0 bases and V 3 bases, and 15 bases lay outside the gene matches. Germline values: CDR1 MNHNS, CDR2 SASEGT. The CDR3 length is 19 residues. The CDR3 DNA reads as TGTGCCAGCAGTGATCCCAGCCCAGGACAGGGAATAGCTAACTATGGCTACACCTTC. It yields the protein CASSDPSPGQGIANYGYTF.

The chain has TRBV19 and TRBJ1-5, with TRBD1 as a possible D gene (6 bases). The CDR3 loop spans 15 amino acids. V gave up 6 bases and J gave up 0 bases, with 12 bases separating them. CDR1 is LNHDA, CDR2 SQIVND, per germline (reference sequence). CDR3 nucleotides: TGTGCCAGTAGCCAGGGGATGTATAGCAATCAGCCCCAGCATTTT. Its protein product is CASSQGMYSNQPQHF.

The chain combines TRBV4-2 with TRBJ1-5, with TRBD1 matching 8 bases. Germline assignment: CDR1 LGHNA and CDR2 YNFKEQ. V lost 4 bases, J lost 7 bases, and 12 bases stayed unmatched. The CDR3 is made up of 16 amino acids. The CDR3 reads CASSPDRQGAWQPQHF. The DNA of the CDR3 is TGTGCCAGCAGCCCCGATCGGCAGGGGGCTTGGCAGCCCCAGCATTTT.

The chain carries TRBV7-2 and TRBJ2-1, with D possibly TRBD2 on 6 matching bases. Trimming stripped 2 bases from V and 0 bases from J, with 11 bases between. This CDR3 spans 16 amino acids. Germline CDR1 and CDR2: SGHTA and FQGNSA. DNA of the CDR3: TGTGCCAGCAGCTTATCGGTGGGGGGCTCCTACAATGAGCAGTTCTTC. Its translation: CASSLSVGGSYNEQFF.

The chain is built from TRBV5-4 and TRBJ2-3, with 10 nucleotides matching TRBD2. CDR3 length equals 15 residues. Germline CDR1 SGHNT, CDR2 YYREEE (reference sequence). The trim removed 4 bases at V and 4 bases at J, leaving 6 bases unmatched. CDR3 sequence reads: CASSPLAGVPDTQYF. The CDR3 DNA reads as TGTGCCAGCAGCCCCCTAGCGGGAGTACCAGATACGCAGTATTTT.

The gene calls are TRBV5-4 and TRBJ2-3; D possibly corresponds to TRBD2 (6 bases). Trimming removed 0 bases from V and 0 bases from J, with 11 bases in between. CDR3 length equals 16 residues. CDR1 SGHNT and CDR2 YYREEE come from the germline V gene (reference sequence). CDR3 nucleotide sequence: TGTGCCAGCAGCTTGGATTTTAGCGGTAGCACAGATACGCAGTATTTT. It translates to CASSLDFSGSTDTQYF.